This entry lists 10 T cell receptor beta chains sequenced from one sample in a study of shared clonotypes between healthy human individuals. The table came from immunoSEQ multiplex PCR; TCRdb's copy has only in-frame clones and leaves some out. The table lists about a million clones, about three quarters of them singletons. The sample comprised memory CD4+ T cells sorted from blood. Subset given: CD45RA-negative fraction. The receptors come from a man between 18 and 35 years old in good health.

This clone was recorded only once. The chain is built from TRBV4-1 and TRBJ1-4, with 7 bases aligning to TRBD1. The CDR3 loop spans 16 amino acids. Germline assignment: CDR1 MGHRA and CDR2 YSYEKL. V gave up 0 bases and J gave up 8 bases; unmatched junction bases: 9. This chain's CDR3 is CASSQDVLPGGEKLFF. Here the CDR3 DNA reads TGCGCCAGCAGCCAAGATGTCCTCCCAGGGGGGGAAAAACTGTTTTTT.

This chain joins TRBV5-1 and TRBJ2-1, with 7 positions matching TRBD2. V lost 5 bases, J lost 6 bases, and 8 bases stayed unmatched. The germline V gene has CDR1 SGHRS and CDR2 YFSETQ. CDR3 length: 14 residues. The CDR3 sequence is CASSRGGSGNEQFF. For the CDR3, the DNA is TGCGCCAGCAGTCGAGGCGGGAGCGGCAATGAGCAGTTCTTC.

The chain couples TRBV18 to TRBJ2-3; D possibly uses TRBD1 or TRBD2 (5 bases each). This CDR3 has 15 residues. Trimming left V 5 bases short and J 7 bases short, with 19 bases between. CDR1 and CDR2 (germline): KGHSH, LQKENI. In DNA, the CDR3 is TGTGCCAGCTCAGGGACGAACGATTATTGGAATACGCAGTATTTT. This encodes CASSGTNDYWNTQYF.

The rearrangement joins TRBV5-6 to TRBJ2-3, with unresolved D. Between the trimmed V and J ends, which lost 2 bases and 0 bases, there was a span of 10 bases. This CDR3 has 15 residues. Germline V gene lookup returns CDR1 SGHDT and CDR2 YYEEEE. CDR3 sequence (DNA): TGTGCCAGCAGCTTATACAAGGGAAGCACAGATACGCAGTATTTT. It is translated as CASSLYKGSTDTQYF.

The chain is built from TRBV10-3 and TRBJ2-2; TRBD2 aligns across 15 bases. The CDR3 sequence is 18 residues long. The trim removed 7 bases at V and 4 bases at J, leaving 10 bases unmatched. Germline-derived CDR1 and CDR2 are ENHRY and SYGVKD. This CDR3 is CAITRGLAGGRSTGELFF. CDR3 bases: TGTGCCATCACAAGGGGACTAGCGGGGGGCCGGTCCACCGGGGAGCTGTTTTTT.

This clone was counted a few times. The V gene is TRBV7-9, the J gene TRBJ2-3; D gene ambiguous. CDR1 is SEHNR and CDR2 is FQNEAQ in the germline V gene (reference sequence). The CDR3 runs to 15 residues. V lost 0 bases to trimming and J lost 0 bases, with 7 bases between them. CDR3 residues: CASSLAAASTDTQYF. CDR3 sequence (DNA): TGTGCCAGCAGCTTAGCGGCGGCTAGCACAGATACGCAGTATTTT.

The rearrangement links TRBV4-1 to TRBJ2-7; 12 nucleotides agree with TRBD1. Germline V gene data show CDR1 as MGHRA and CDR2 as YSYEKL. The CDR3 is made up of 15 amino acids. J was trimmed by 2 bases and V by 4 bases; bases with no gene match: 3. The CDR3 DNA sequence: TGCGCCAGCAGCCTCGGGACAGGGGGCCCCTACGAGCAGTACTTC. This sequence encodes CASSLGTGGPYEQYF.

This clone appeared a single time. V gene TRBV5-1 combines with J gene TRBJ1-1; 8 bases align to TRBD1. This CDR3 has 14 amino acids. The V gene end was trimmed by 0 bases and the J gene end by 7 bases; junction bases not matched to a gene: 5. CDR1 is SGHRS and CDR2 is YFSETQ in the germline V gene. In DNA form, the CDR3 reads TGCGCCAGCAGCTTGGCACAGGGGGGCGATGAAGCTTTCTTT. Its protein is CASSLAQGGDEAFF.

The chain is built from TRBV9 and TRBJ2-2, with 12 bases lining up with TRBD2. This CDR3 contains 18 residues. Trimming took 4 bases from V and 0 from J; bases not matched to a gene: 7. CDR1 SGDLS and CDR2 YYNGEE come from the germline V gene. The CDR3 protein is CASSSRTSGATNTGELFF. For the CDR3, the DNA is TGTGCCAGCAGCTCCAGGACTAGCGGGGCTACGAACACCGGGGAGCTGTTTTTT.

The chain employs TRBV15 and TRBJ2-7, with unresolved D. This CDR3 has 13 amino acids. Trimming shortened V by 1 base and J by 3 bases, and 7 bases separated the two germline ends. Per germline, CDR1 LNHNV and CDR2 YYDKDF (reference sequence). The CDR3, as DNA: TGTGCCACCAGCAGAGGGGGTAACTACGAGCAGTACTTC. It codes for CATSRGGNYEQYF. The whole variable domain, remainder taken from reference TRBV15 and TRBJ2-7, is DAMVIQNPRYQVTQFGKPVTLSCSQTLNHNVMYWYQQKSSQAPKLLFHYYDKDFNNEADTPDNFQSRRPNTSFCFLDIRSPGLGDTAMYLCATSRGGNYEQYFGPGTRLTVT.